These 25 T cell receptor beta chains were all obtained from the same sample, sequenced in a study of CD8+ T cells in alopecia areata. Extraction of RNA preceded its reverse transcription into cDNA, which served as the sequencing template. Sequencing was performed with immunoSEQ multiplex PCR; in TCRdb, only in-frame clones are kept and a portion is missing. The sample records around 120,000 clones, approximately 38% being singletons. Sequenced material: CD4+ T cells sorted from blood. The receptors here all came from a human donor with alopecia areata.

This sequence joins TRBV4-1 and TRBJ2-5; 9 positions agree with TRBD2. CDR1 MGHRA and CDR2 YSYEKL come from the germline V gene. After removal of 1 base from V and 5 bases from J, the junction contained 8 bases not matched to a gene. CDR3 length: 16 amino acids. CDR3 sequence (DNA): TGCGCCAGCAGCCAAGCGGCGGTAGCGGGAGAGGAGACCCAGTACTTC. Amino acids: CASSQAAVAGEETQYF.

This chain joins TRBV5-1 and TRBJ2-1, with D unresolved. CDR1 SGHRS and CDR2 YFSETQ come from the germline V gene. The CDR3 covers 17 residues. V was pared by 6 bases and J by 0 bases, with 19 bases between. Here the CDR3 DNA reads TGCGCCAGCAAATTCCATAACAGCTACTCCTCCTACAATGAGCAGTTCTTC. Translated: CASKFHNSYSSYNEQFF.

The chain recombines TRBV30 with TRBJ2-6; D is unclear. The CDR3 covers 15 residues. Germline V gene sequence: CDR1 GTSNPN, CDR2 SVGIG (reference sequence). Trimming removed 0 bases from V and 2 bases from J, with 8 bases in between. The CDR3 here is CAWSVLRTGANVLTF. The DNA for the CDR3 is TGTGCCTGGAGTGTTCTCCGGACTGGGGCCAACGTCCTGACTTTC.

This clone was seen a few times. This sequence joins TRBV7-2 and TRBJ2-3; D ambiguous. Deletions cut 0 bases from V and 0 bases from J, with 7 bases between. The CDR3 length is 15 residues. CDR1 SGHTA and CDR2 FQGNSA come from the germline V gene. As DNA, the CDR3 is TGTGCCAGCAGCTTAGCGGTAGGGAGCACAGATACGCAGTATTTT. Encoded protein: CASSLAVGSTDTQYF.

The chain has TRBV28 and TRBJ1-5; unclear D gene. CDR1 and CDR2 from the germline V gene are MDHEN and SYDVKM. Trimming stripped 4 bases from V and 11 bases from J, with 12 bases between. The CDR3 length is 12 residues. DNA for the CDR3: TGTGCCAGCAGTTCCCCAGTAACAGCCCAGCATTTT. The encoded protein is CASSSPVTAQHF.

This clone was observed a single time. The rearrangement links TRBV7-2 to TRBJ2-5, with 11 nucleotides matching TRBD2. The CDR3 sequence is 15 residues long. Trimming removed 2 bases from V and 4 bases from J; junction bases left unmatched: 3. CDR1 is SGHTA, CDR2 FQGNSA, per germline. The CDR3 sequence: CASSLPGTSGETQYF. DNA of the CDR3: TGTGCCAGCAGCTTACCCGGGACTAGCGGAGAGACCCAGTACTTC. Looking up the rest from reference TRBV7-2 and TRBJ2-5 gives the full variable domain: GAGVSQSPSNKVTEKGKDVELRCDPISGHTALYWYRQSLGQGLEFLIYFQGNSAPDKSGLPSDRFSAERTGGSVSTLTIQRTQQEDSAVYLCASSLPGTSGETQYFGPGTRLLVL.

This chain joins TRBV7-2 and TRBJ2-5, with TRBD2 matching over 9 bases. Germline CDR1 and CDR2: SGHTA and FQGNSA. With V trimmed by 1 base and J by 5 bases, 14 bases remained unmatched. The CDR3 has 18 residues. The CDR3 bases are TGTGCCAGCAGCTTAGGAGGCCTCGGCGGGAGGGCAGGGGAGACCCAGTACTTC. Its protein product is CASSLGGLGGRAGETQYF.

This clone was counted between two and nine times. The gene calls are TRBV2 and TRBJ2-7; maybe TRBD1 (6 bases). Trimming pared 6 bases from V and 0 bases from J, leaving 12 bases between. The CDR3 length is 14 residues. The germline gives CDR1 SNHLY, CDR2 FYNNEI. The CDR3, as DNA: TGTGCCAGCAGCCTAACAGGGAGCTCCTACGAGCAGTACTTC. Translating it yields CASSLTGSSYEQYF.

The CDR3 spells CASSSGSTDTQYF. CDR3 nucleotide sequence: TGTGCCAGCTCATCGGGGAGCACAGATACGCAGTATTTT. This chain uses TRBV18 with TRBJ2-3; maybe TRBD2 (5 bases). The germline V gene has CDR1 KGHSH and CDR2 LQKENI. There are 13 residues in the CDR3. The V end was cut by 5 bases, the J end by 0 bases, with 6 bases between.

In its sample, this clone was seen a few times. The chain carries TRBV29-1 and TRBJ1-1; TRBD1 is a possible D gene (5 bases). Looked up from germline, CDR1 is SQVTM and CDR2 is ANQGSEA. Trimming stripped 0 bases from V and 6 bases from J, with 11 bases between. The CDR3 consists of 13 residues. The CDR3 region has the DNA TGCAGCGTTGAAGAGGGACCCGGGGCTGAAGCTTTCTTT. This codes for CSVEEGPGAEAFF. Full variable domain (rest looked up from reference TRBV29-1 and TRBJ1-1): SAVISQKPSRDICQRGTSLTIQCQVDSQVTMMFWYRQQPGQSLTLIATANQGSEATYESGFVIDKFPISRPNLTFSTLTVSNMSPEDSSIYLCSVEEGPGAEAFFGQGTRLTVV.

V usage is TRBV5-1 and J usage is TRBJ2-5; no definite D call. CDR1 is SGHRS, CDR2 YFSETQ, per germline. CDR3 length: 14 amino acids. Trimming cost V 1 base and J 5 bases, with 12 bases left between them. The CDR3 DNA reads as TGCGCCAGCAGCTTGTACGGGCCGGAGGAGACCCAGTACTTC. Translation: CASSLYGPEETQYF.

The V call is TRBV7-9, the J call TRBJ2-3, with 11 positions matching TRBD2. V dropped 0 bases and J dropped 3; count of bases not matched to a gene: 8. Germline V CDR1 and CDR2: SEHNR, FQNEAQ (reference sequence). This CDR3 contains 18 residues. CDR3 region: CASSLAASGGIRTDTQYF. CDR3 bases: TGTGCCAGCAGCTTAGCGGCTAGCGGGGGGATTAGGACAGATACGCAGTATTTT.

A few counts support this clone. The chain links TRBV7-9 to TRBJ1-1; TRBD1 agrees at 8 bases. This CDR3 spans 16 amino acids. Losses at the gene ends were 3 bases for V and 1 base for J; bases not matched to a gene: 7. Looked up from germline, CDR1 is SEHNR and CDR2 is FQNEAQ (reference sequence). The CDR3 DNA follows: TGTGCCAGCAGCTTGGACAGGGTACTGGCGAACACTGAAGCTTTCTTT. It yields the protein CASSLDRVLANTEAFF.

This chain uses TRBV30 with TRBJ2-5; D not certain. This CDR3 spans 11 amino acids. Per germline, CDR1 GTSNPN and CDR2 SVGIG (reference sequence). V was pared by 5 bases and J by 5 bases, with 9 bases between. The CDR3 DNA reads TGTGCCTGGTCAGGCCTGGAGACCCAGTACTTC. Translated: CAWSGLETQYF.

The chain carries TRBV29-1 and TRBJ1-3; D is unclear. The CDR3 has 13 residues. V lost 7 bases and J 2 bases, leaving 12 bases between the germline ends. Germline V lookup: CDR1 SQVTM, CDR2 ANQGSEA. CDR3 nucleotides: TGCAGCGCTGAGGGAGTCCCTGGAAACACCATATATTTT. Translation gives CSAEGVPGNTIYF.

CDR3 sequence: CASSLASSGTDTQYF. The CDR3 bases are TGTGCCAGCAGCTTAGCCTCTAGCGGCACAGATACGCAGTATTTT. The chain uses TRBV7-9 and TRBJ2-3; weak D call: TRBD2 (6 bases). Germline CDR1 SEHNR, CDR2 FQNEAQ (reference sequence). The CDR3 consists of 15 residues. V was pared by 0 bases and J by 1 base, with 8 bases between.

This clone was seen more than once but under ten times. The gene calls are TRBV29-1 and TRBJ2-3; perhaps TRBD2 as D (5 bases). This CDR3 is 12 amino acids long. CDR1 is SQVTM, CDR2 ANQGSEA, per germline. Trimming shortened V by 3 bases and J by 6 bases, and 10 bases separated the two germline ends. The CDR3: CSVEEAGDTQYF. In nucleotides, the CDR3 is TGCAGCGTTGAGGAGGCTGGCGATACGCAGTATTTT.

This clone was seen more than once but under ten times. V gene TRBV29-1 combines with J gene TRBJ2-7; D is uncertain. Germline V lookup: CDR1 SQVTM, CDR2 ANQGSEA. Trimming shortened V by 8 bases and J by 3 bases, and 11 bases separated the two germline ends. The CDR3 totals 11 residues. The chain's CDR3 is CSTPRGYEQYF. The CDR3 bases are TGCAGCACCCCCCGCGGCTACGAGCAGTACTTC.

The gene calls are TRBV7-2 and TRBJ2-3, with 13 bases identical to TRBD2. J was trimmed by 6 bases and V by 5 bases; bases with no gene match: 8. The CDR3 runs to 16 residues. The germline CDR1 and CDR2 sequences are SGHTA and FQGNSA. In DNA form, the CDR3 reads TGTGCCAGCAGCACGGGACTAGCGGGGCCCCTGGATACGCAGTATTTT. Amino acid sequence: CASSTGLAGPLDTQYF.

J is TRBJ2-3 and V is TRBV29-1; D is undetermined. Trimming shortened V by 7 bases and J by 0 bases, and 11 bases separated the two germline ends. Germline V gives CDR1 SQVTM, CDR2 ANQGSEA. The CDR3 spans 13 residues. DNA for the CDR3: TGCAGCGCCCCCGAGCCTAGCACAGATACGCAGTATTTT. Amino acid sequence: CSAPEPSTDTQYF.

V usage is TRBV5-4 and J usage is TRBJ2-1; 9 bases align to TRBD1. This CDR3 is 14 amino acids long. Trimming removed 4 bases from V and 6 bases from J; junction bases left unmatched: 5. Germline V gives CDR1 SGHNT, CDR2 YYREEE (reference sequence). This CDR3 is CASSDRGAFNEQFF. For the CDR3, the DNA is TGTGCCAGCAGCGACAGGGGGGCATTCAATGAGCAGTTCTTC. Supplemented by reference TRBV5-4 and TRBJ2-1, the full variable domain reads ETGVTQSPTHLIKTRGQQVTLRCSSQSGHNTVSWYQQALGQGPQFIFQYYREEENGRGNFPPRFSGLQFPNYSSELNVNALELDDSALYLCASSDRGAFNEQFFGPGTRLTVL.

The rearrangement links TRBV28 to TRBJ2-7, with D maybe TRBD2 (5 bases). CDR1 and CDR2 (germline): MDHEN, SYDVKM. The CDR3 consists of 13 residues. Trimming removed 6 bases at V and 12 bases at J, with 21 bases between. CDR3 DNA sequence: TGTGCCAGCAGATCTCTCCCCGGACTGATCCTGTACTTC. Its protein is CASRSLPGLILYF. Complete variable domain (other parts from reference TRBV28 and TRBJ2-7): DVKVTQSSRYLVKRTGEKVFLECVQDMDHENMFWYRQDPGLGLRLIYFSYDVKMKEKGDIPEGYSVSREKKERFSLILESASTNQTSMYLCASRSLPGLILYFGPGTRLTVT.

The gene calls are TRBV7-9 and TRBJ2-2, with TRBD1 identical over 7 bases. The germline V gene encodes CDR1 SEHNR and CDR2 FQNEAQ (reference sequence). J gave up 0 bases and V 11 bases, and 6 bases lay outside the gene matches. CDR3 length: 14 amino acids. The CDR3 region is CAGVGQTNTGELFF. The DNA for the CDR3 is TGTGCCGGGGTGGGACAGACGAACACCGGGGAGCTGTTTTTT.

This clone has only a few counts. The chain links TRBV29-1 to TRBJ2-1; 8 nucleotides align to TRBD1. CDR1 and CDR2 (germline): SQVTM, ANQGSEA. The length of the CDR3 is 16 residues. Trimming removed 5 bases from V and 0 bases from J; junction bases left unmatched: 9. Here the CDR3 DNA reads TGCAGCGTTCGGACAGGGTTTAGTCTCTCCTACAATGAGCAGTTCTTC. Protein sequence: CSVRTGFSLSYNEQFF.

The chain couples TRBV29-1 to TRBJ1-2; TRBD1 aligns across 8 bases. V lost 7 bases to trimming and J lost 8 bases; unmatched junction nucleotides: 12. Germline CDR1 is SQVTM and CDR2 is ANQGSEA. The CDR3 is 13 amino acids. CDR3 in amino acids: CSASIQGAWGYTF. CDR3 DNA: TGCAGCGCATCTATCCAGGGGGCGTGGGGCTACACCTTC.